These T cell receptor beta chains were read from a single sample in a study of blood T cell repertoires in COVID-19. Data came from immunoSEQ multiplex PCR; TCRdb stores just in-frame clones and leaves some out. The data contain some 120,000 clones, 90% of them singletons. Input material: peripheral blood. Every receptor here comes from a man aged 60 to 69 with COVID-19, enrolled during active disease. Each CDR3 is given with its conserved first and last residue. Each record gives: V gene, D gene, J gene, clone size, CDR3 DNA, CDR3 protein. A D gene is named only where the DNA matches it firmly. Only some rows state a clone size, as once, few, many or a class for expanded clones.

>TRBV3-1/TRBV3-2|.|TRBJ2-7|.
TGTGCCAGCAGCCAAGGTCCTAAATACTACGAGCAGTACTTC
CASSQGPKYYEQYF
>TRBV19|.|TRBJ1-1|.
TGTGCCAGTACCCCGAACAGGGAAGGTACTGAAGCTTTCTTT
CASTPNREGTEAFF
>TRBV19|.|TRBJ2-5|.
TGTGCCAGTAGTTCCGCGGGCGGTGCCCAAGAGACCCAGTACTTC
CASSSAGGAQETQYF
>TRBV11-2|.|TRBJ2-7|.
TGTGCCAGCAGCTTAGTAAGCGGCACCTTTGAGGGCGAGCAGTACTTC
CASSLVSGTFEGEQYF
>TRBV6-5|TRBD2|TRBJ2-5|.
TGTGCCAGCACGGCAAGCGGGGAGGGGGAGACCCAGTACTTC
CASTASGEGETQYF
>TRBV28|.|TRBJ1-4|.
TGTGCCAGCATGGCGGGGGAAGCTAATGAAAAACTGTTTTTT
CASMAGEANEKLFF
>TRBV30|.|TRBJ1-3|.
TGTGCCTGGAGTCTATATACCGGGGGGACTGGAAACACCATATATTTT
CAWSLYTGGTGNTIYF
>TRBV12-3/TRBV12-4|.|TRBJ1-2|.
TGTGCCAGCAGTTTCAGGGACTATGGCTACACCTTC
CASSFRDYGYTF
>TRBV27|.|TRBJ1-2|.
TGTGCCACCGGGGAAGGGGGTACCTATGGCTACACCTTC
CATGEGGTYGYTF
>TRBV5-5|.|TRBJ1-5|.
TGTGCCAGCAGCTTGGTTCGGGTAACGGGGAGCAATCAGCCCCAGCATTTT
CASSLVRVTGSNQPQHF
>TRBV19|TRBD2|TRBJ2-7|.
TGTGCCAGTAGGGCCAGCGGGAGATACGAGCAGTACTTC
CASRASGRYEQYF
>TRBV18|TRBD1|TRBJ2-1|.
TGTGCCAGCTCATCCTGGACAGGCGGACGGGGCTCCTACAATGAGCAGTTCTTC
CASSSWTGGRGSYNEQFF
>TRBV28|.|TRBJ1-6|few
TGTGCCAGCAGTTTATCTAGGACAGTCCACTTT
CASSLSRTVHF
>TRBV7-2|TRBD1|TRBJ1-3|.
TGTGCCAGCAGTAAAGACAGGGGGCTTTTATCAAACACCATATATTTT
CASSKDRGLLSNTIYF
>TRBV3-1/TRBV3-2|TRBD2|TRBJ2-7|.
TGTGCCAGCAGCCAAGGGACTAGCGGGAGGAGGAACTTC
CASSQGTSGRRNF
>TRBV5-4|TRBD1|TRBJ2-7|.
TGTGCCAGCAGCTACGCCGGGACAGGACGCTACGAGCAGTACTTC
CASSYAGTGRYEQYF
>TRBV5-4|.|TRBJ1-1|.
TGTGCCAGCAGAACGGACATGAACACTGAAGCTTTCTTT
CASRTDMNTEAFF
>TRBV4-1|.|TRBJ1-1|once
TGCGCCAGCAGCCAAGGGGACATTTTCACTGAAGCTTTCTTT
CASSQGDIFTEAFF
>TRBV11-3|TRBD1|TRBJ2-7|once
TGTGCCAGCAGCTTAGACCGGGACAGCTACGAGCAGTACTTC
CASSLDRDSYEQYF
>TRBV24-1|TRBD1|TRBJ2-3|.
TGTGCCACCAGTGCCGGGACAGGAGTCCCAGATACGCAGTATTTT
CATSAGTGVPDTQYF
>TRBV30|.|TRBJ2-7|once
TGTGCCTGGAGTGGGGGGGGCGCCCACGAGCAGTACTTC
CAWSGGGAHEQYF
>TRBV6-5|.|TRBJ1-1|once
TGTGCCAGCAGCCATACAGGGAAGAACACTGAAGCTTTCTTT
CASSHTGKNTEAFF
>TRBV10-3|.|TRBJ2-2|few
TGTGCCACCTGGACCGGAGGCGGGGAGCTGTTTTTT
CATWTGGGELFF
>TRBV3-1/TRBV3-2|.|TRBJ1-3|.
TGTGCCAGCAGCCCTCGGGACTCCGGAAACACCATATATTTT
CASSPRDSGNTIYF
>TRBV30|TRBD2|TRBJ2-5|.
TGTGCCTGGGGACTAGGGACTTCGGATGAGACCCAGTACTTC
CAWGLGTSDETQYF
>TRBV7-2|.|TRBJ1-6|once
TGTGCCAGCAGCTTAGCGCAGGGTGTGAATTCACCCCTCCACTTT
CASSLAQGVNSPLHF
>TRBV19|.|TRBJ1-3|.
TGTGCCAGTAGTAGTGGACAGTCCTCTGGAAACACCATATATTTT
CASSSGQSSGNTIYF
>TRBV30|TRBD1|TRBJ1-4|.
TGTGCCTGGAGTGGGGACAGGGGGCTTGCAACTAATGAAAAACTGTTTTTT
CAWSGDRGLATNEKLFF
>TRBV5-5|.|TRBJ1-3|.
TGTGCCAGCAGCCCCGGGGGATCTGGAAACACCATATATTTT
CASSPGGSGNTIYF
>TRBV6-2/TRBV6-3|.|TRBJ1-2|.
TGTGCCAGCAGTTACGGCGGACAGTACTATGGCTACACCTTC
CASSYGGQYYGYTF
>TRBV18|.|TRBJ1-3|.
TGTGCCAGCTCCCCGACAGGCCCTGGAAACACCATATATTTT
CASSPTGPGNTIYF
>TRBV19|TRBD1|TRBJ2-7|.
TGTGCCAGTCTTCAGACAGGGTCCTACGAGCAGTACTTC
CASLQTGSYEQYF
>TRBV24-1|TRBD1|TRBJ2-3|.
TGTGCCACCACTCTCGACAGGGTGGGTTCTAGCACAGATACGCAGTATTTT
CATTLDRVGSSTDTQYF
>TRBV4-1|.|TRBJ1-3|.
TGCGCCAGCAGCCAGGCTTCCCGCGGTTCCTCTGGAAACACCATATATTTT
CASSQASRGSSGNTIYF
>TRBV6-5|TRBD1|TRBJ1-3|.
TGTGCCAGCAGGGGGACAGCGTCGCCTGGAAACACCATATATTTT
CASRGTASPGNTIYF
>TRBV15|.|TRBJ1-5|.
TGTGCCACCAGCGTTCGACACCCGAGCAATCAGCCCCAGCATTTT
CATSVRHPSNQPQHF
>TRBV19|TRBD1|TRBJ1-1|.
TGTGCCAGTAGTACTCCGGGACAGGGTAGTGGAACTGAAGCTTTCTTT
CASSTPGQGSGTEAFF
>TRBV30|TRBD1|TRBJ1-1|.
TGTGCCTGGAGTGTTTGGACAGGGAGGACTGAAGCTTTCTTT
CAWSVWTGRTEAFF
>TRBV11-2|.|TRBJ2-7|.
TGTGCCAGCAGCTTAGAGACTAGTCCCGCCTACGAGCAGTACTTC
CASSLETSPAYEQYF
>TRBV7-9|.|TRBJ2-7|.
TGTGCCAGCAGCTTAGGGAGCGGGTCAACCTACGAGCAGTACTTC
CASSLGSGSTYEQYF
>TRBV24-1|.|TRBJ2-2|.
TGTGCCACCAGTGACTTTCAGGGGTCCAACACCGGGGAGCTGTTTTTT
CATSDFQGSNTGELFF
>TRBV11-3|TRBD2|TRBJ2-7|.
TGTGCCAGCAGCTTTAGACTAGCGGGATCCTACGAGCAGTACTTC
CASSFRLAGSYEQYF
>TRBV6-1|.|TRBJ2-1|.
TGTGCCAGCAGTGAAAGCAGGCAAGGCAATGAGCAGTTCTTC
CASSESRQGNEQFF
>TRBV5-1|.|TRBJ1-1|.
TGCGCCAGCAGCTTAACAGGGAACACTGAAGCTTTCTTT
CASSLTGNTEAFF
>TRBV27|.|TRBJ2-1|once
TGTGCCAGCAGTCCCACAGGGGGCCCTAGCGGGAGACTAAGGGTCTTC
CASSPTGGPSGRLRVF
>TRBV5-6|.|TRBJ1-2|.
TGTGCCAGCAGCTTGGATCAGGGATTCGGAGGCTACACCTTC
CASSLDQGFGGYTF
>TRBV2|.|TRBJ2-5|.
TGTGCCAGCAGTCAACAAGAGACCCAGTACTTC
CASSQQETQYF
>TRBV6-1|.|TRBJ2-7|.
TGTGCCAGCAGTGAAGCGAGGCGGTCCTACGAGCAGTACTTC
CASSEARRSYEQYF
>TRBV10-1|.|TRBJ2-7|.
TGCGCCAGCAGTGAATCTAGCGACTACGAGCAGTACTTC
CASSESSDYEQYF
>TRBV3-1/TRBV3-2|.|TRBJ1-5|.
TGTGCCAGCAGCCAAGTCTTGCGGGAGCCCCAGCATTTT
CASSQVLREPQHF
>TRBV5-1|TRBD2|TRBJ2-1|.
TGCGCCAGCAGCTTGGGCCTAGCGGGAGTAGGGACCCACTACAATGAGCAGTTCTTC
CASSLGLAGVGTHYNEQFF
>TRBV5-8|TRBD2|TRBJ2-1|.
TGTGCCAGCAGCTATGGGACTAGCGGGATGTCCTACAATGAGCAGTTCTTC
CASSYGTSGMSYNEQFF
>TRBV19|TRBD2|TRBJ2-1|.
TGTGCCAGTACCCCGGGGCGGGAGATGATGAATGAGCAGTTCTTC
CASTPGREMMNEQFF
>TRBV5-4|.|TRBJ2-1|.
TGTGTCGGCGGGGACCTACCCTACAATGAGCAGTTCTTC
CVGGDLPYNEQFF
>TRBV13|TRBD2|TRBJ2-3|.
TGTGCCAGCGCCGGCGGGAGAGATACGCAGTATTTT
CASAGGRDTQYF
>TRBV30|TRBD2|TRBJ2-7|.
TGTGCCTGGACTAGCGGATACGAGCAGTACTTC
CAWTSGYEQYF
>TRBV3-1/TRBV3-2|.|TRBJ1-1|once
TGTGCCAGCAGCCAGGACAGAAACACTGAAGCTTTCTTT
CASSQDRNTEAFF